This T cell receptor (beta chain) was sequenced for a study of OX40 agonist ivuxolimab in advanced cancers. Study in general: The mean age was roughly 60 years, ranging from 23 to 79, with around four fifths of participants male. People who had prior anti-PD-1, anti-PD-L1 or anti-CTLA-4 therapy could take part, and approximately 44% had some.

Libraries were prepared by immunoSEQ multiplex PCR; TCRdb keeps only in-frame clonotypes and omits some of them. Among approximately 54,000 clones listed, 85% to 90% were seen once. General study points: Expanded clones were, on average, more numerous in CD8+ T cells than in CD4+. Clones of CD4+ and CD8+ blood T cells grew by week 6 at doses of 0.1 to 3.0 mg/kg.

Of note for this clone: Its antigen is still unknown.

Germline assignment: CDR1 MDHEN and CDR2 SYDVKM. CDR3 length equals 22 residues. Trimming removed 1 base from V and 2 bases from J, with 29 bases in between. This receptor was obtained from an adult with an advanced solid tumor such as melanoma, head and neck, liver or kidney cancer. V and J are TRBV28 and TRBJ2-2, with D uncertain. Source: CD4+ or CD8+ T cells sorted from blood, taken in a trial of the OX40 agonist ivuxolimab. The CDR3 reads CASSLFLVGRSTGEGNTGELFF. The CDR3 DNA sequence: TGTGCCAGCAGTTTATTCTTAGTGGGTCGGTCGACTGGTGAAGGAAACACCGGGGAGCTGTTTTTT.